The clone carrying this T cell receptor beta chain showed up just a few times. What it binds is not known. The sample originates from a study of cytomegalovirus exposure and HLA in healthy donors. The CDR3 is 13 residues long. From germline, CDR1 is MNHNS and CDR2 SASEGT. V shed 3 bases and J shed 3 bases, with 9 bases lying between them. Healthy bone marrow donors supplied every sample. Study conclusions and caveats: The authors later found HLA-associated TCR beta chains more clonally expanded than equally common others. For TCR beta chains, V- and J-gene trimming was later linked to a missense DCLRE1C variant.

13 Jbeta primers and 60 Vbeta primers were used for the PCR. Sequencing used immunoSEQ multiplex PCR; TCRdb keeps in-frame clones, though not all of them. Of some 140,000 clones in the sample, approximately 79% were seen once. Material: PBMCs. The rearrangement joins TRBV6-1 to TRBJ2-7; unclear D gene. This sequence was found in a woman in her forties or fifties in good health and CMV-seropositive. CDR3 amino acids: CASSDVGNYEQYF. In DNA form, the CDR3 reads TGTGCCAGCAGTGATGTGGGCAACTACGAGCAGTACTTC.